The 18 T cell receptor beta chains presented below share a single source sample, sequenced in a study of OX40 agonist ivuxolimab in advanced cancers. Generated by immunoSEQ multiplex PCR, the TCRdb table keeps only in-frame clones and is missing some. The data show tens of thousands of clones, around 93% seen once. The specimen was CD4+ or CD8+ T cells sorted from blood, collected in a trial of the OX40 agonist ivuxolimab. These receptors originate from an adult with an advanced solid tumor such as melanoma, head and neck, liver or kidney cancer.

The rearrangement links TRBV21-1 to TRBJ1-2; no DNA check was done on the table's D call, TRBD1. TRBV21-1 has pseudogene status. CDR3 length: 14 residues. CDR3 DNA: TGTGCCAGCAGCCCTCGACAGACCGCCTATGGCTACACCTTC. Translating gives CASSPRQTAYGYTF.

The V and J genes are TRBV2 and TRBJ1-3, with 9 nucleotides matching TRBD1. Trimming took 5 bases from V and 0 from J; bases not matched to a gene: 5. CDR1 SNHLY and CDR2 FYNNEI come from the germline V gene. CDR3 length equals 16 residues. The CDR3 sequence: CASSHRGPVSGNTIYF. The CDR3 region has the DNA TGTGCCAGCAGTCACAGGGGGCCCGTCTCTGGAAACACCATATATTTT.

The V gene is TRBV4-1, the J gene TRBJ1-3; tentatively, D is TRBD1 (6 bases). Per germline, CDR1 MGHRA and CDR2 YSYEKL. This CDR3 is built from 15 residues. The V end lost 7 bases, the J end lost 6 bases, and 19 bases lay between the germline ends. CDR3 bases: TGCGCCAGCAAACCTTTAACAGGGCGTGAAAACACCATATATTTT. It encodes CASKPLTGRENTIYF.

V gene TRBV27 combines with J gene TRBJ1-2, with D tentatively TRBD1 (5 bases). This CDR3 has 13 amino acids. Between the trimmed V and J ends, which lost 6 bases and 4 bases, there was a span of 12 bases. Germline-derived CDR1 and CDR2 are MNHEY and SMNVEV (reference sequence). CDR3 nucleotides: TGTGCCAGCAGCCTGGGACGGCCCTATGGCTACACCTTC. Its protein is CASSLGRPYGYTF.

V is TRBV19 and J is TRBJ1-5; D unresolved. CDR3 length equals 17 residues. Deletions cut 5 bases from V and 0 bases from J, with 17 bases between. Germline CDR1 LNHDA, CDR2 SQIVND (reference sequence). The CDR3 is CASSLSAGRDSNQPQHF. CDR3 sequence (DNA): TGTGCCAGTAGTTTGTCTGCCGGACGGGATAGCAATCAGCCCCAGCATTTT.

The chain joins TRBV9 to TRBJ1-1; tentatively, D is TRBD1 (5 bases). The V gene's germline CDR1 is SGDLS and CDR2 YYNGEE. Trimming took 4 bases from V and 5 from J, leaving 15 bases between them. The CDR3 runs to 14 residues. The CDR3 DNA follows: TGTGCCAGCAGCCCTACAGGTGATCTGACTGAAGCTTTCTTT. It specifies CASSPTGDLTEAFF.

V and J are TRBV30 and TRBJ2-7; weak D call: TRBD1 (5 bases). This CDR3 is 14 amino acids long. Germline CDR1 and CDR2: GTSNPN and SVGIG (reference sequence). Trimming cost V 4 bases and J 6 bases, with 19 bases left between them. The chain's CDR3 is CAWKGKGPPSEQYF. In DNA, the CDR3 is TGTGCCTGGAAGGGGAAGGGGCCCCCTTCCGAGCAGTACTTC. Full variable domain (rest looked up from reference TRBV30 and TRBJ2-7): SQTIHQWPATLVQPVGSPLSLECTVEGTSNPNLYWYRQAAGRGLQLLFYSVGIGQISSEVPQNLSASRPQDRQFILSSKKLLLSDSGFYLCAWKGKGPPSEQYFGPGTRLTVT.

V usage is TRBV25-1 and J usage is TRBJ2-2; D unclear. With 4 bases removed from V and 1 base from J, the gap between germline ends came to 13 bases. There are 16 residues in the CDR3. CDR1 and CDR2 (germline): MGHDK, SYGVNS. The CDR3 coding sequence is TGTGCCAGCAGTGGCCGCGGAGCGATGAACACCGGGGAGCTGTTTTTT. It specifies CASSGRGAMNTGELFF.

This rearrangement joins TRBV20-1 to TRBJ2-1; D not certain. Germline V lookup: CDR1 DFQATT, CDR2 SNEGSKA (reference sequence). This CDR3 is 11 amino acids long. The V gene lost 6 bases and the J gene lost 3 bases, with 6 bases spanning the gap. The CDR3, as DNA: TGCAGTGCCCTCCACTACAATGAGCAGTTCTTC. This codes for CSALHYNEQFF.

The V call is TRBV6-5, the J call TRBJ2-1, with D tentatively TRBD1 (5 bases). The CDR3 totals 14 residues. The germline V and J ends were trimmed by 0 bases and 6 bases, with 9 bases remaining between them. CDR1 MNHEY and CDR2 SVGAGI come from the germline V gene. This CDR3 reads CASSYSQGGNEQFF. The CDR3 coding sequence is TGTGCCAGCAGTTACTCCCAGGGCGGCAATGAGCAGTTCTTC.

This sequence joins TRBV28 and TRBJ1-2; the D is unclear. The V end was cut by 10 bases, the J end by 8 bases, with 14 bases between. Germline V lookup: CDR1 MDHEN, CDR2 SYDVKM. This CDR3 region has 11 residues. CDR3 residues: CATPEGGGYTF. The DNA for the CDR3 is TGTGCCACCCCCGAGGGCGGAGGCTACACCTTC.

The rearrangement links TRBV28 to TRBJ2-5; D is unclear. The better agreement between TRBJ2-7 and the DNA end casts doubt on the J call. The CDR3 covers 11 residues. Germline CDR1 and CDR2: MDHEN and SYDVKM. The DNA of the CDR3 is TGTGCCAGCAGTCTCCTCTACGAGCAGTACTTC. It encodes CASSLLYEQYF.

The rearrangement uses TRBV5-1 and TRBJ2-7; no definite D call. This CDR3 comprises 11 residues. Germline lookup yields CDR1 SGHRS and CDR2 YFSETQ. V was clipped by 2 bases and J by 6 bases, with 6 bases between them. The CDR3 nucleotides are TGCGCCAGCAGCTTAGGGCTCGAGCAGTACTTC. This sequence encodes CASSLGLEQYF.

The CDR3 region is CAWSVPSGDTDTQYF. Written as DNA, the CDR3 is TGTGCCTGGAGTGTACCTAGCGGGGACACAGATACGCAGTATTTT. The chain employs TRBV30 and TRBJ2-3, with 9 bases lining up with TRBD2. J was trimmed by 2 bases and V by 0 bases; bases with no gene match: 3. CDR1 and CDR2 from the germline V gene are GTSNPN and SVGIG (reference sequence). CDR3 length: 15 amino acids.

CDR3 in DNA: TGTGCCAGCAGCCTGGGACTAGCGTATCCCTACGAGCAGTACTTC. It encodes CASSLGLAYPYEQYF. The chain links TRBV11-1 to TRBJ2-7; 10 nucleotides align to TRBD2. The CDR3 loop spans 15 amino acids. V lost 5 bases and J lost 2; bases outside the gene matches: 6. Germline loops: CDR1 SGHAT, CDR2 FQDESV (reference sequence).

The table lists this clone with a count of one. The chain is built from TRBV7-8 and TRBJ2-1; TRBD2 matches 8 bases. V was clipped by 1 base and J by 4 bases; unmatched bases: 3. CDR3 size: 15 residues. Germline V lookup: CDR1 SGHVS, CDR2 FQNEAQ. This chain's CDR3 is CASSLDSGRYNEQFF. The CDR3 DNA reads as TGTGCCAGCAGCTTAGACAGCGGGAGATACAATGAGCAGTTCTTC.

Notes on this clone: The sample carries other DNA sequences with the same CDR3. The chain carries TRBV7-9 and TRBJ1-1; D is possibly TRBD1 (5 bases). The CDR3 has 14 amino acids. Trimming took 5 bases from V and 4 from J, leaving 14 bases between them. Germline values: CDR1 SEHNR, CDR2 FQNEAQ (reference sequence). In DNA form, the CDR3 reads TGTGCCAGCAGCCGAGAGGGGCGGCTCACTGAAGCTTTCTTT. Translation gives CASSREGRLTEAFF. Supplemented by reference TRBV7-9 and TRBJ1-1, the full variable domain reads DTGVSQNPRHKITKRGQNVTFRCDPISEHNRLYWYRQTLGQGPEFLTYFQNEAQLEKSRLLSDRFSAERPKGSFSTLEIQRTEQGDSAMYLCASSREGRLTEAFFGQGTRLTVV.

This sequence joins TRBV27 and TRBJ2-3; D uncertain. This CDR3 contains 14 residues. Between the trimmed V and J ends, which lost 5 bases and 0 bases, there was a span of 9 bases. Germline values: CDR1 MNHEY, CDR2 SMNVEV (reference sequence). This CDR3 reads CASSIATSTDTQYF. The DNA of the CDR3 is TGTGCCAGCAGTATCGCGACTAGCACAGATACGCAGTATTTT.